This is a list of T cell receptor beta chains from one sample in a study of blood T cell repertoires in COVID-19. TCRdb's copy holds only in-frame clones and misses some; the assay was immunoSEQ multiplex PCR. Of under 250,000 clones listed, just over 85% are singletons. The specimen was peripheral blood. The receptors shown here come from a middle-aged man with COVID-19, enrolled during active disease. Both conserved end residues are part of each CDR3. Fields, in order: J gene, V gene, clone size, D gene, CDR3 protein, CDR3 DNA. D genes are given only for firm matches. Clone size is shown for a subset of rows, as once, few, many or a class of expanded clone.

TRBJ1-1	TRBV2	NA	NA	CASSDSHTEAFF	TGTGCCAGCTCAGACAGCCACACTGAAGCTTTCTTT
TRBJ2-1	TRBV4-1	NA	TRBD2	CASSHAVIASGYNEQFF	TGCGCCAGCAGCCATGCCGTCATAGCTAGCGGATACAATGAGCAGTTCTTC
TRBJ2-5	TRBV4-3	NA	NA	CASSQGWGGFQETQYF	TGCGCCAGCAGCCAAGGGTGGGGGGGCTTCCAAGAGACCCAGTACTTC
TRBJ1-6	TRBV5-4	NA	TRBD1	CASSLESGGSSPLHF	TGTGCCAGCAGCTTGGAATCAGGGGGCTCTTCACCCCTCCACTTT
TRBJ2-5	TRBV5-1	NA	TRBD2	CASTPAGVRETQYF	TGCGCCAGCACCCCAGCGGGAGTCAGAGAGACCCAGTACTTC
TRBJ1-1	TRBV4-3	NA	NA	CASSQDRGASAEAFF	TGCGCCAGCAGCCAAGATCGGGGGGCGAGCGCTGAAGCTTTCTTT
TRBJ2-1	TRBV5-1	NA	TRBD2	CASSSGRALNEQFF	TGCGCCAGTTCTAGCGGGAGGGCTTTAAATGAGCAGTTCTTC
TRBJ2-7	TRBV12-3/TRBV12-4	NA	TRBD1	CASSQGQSYEQYF	TGTGCCAGCAGTCAGGGACAGTCCTACGAGCAGTACTTC
TRBJ2-5	TRBV5-4	NA	NA	CASSEQGGETQYF	TGTGCCAGCAGCGAGCAGGGTGGAGAGACCCAGTACTTC
TRBJ1-6	TRBV12-5	NA	TRBD1	CASAHRDSPNSPLHF	TGTGCTAGTGCTCACCGGGACAGTCCTAATTCACCCCTCCACTTT
TRBJ1-6	TRBV15	NA	TRBD1	CATSRDGTGYNSPLHF	TGTGCCACCAGCAGAGACGGGACAGGGTATAATTCACCCCTCCACTTT
TRBJ2-7	TRBV10-2	NA	NA	CASRRTDRSSYEQYF	TGCGCCAGCAGACGGACAGATAGGAGCTCCTACGAGCAGTACTTC
TRBJ2-2	TRBV3-1/TRBV3-2	NA	TRBD1	CASSRQGIIGELFF	TGTGCCAGCAGTCGACAGGGTATAATCGGGGAGCTGTTTTTT
TRBJ2-1	TRBV7-9	NA	NA	CASSLVGRASSYNEQFF	TGTGCCAGCAGCTTAGTCGGGCGGGCAAGCTCCTACAATGAGCAGTTCTTC
TRBJ1-2	TRBV19	NA	TRBD1	CASSLFGTGSINYGYTF	TGTGCCAGTAGCTTGTTCGGGACAGGATCGATTAACTATGGCTACACCTTC
TRBJ2-3	TRBV7-6	NA	TRBD2	CASSTERLAGSKPDTQYF	TGTGCCAGCAGCACGGAGCGACTAGCGGGATCAAAGCCGGATACGCAGTATTTT
TRBJ1-3	TRBV24-1	NA	TRBD1	CATSDPRGQGANTIYF	TGTGCCACCAGTGACCCCCGAGGACAGGGGGCAAACACCATATATTTT
TRBJ2-7	TRBV19	NA	NA	CASSIGRSSYEQYF	TGTGCCAGTAGTATAGGTCGGAGCTCCTACGAGCAGTACTTC
TRBJ2-3	TRBV24-1	NA	NA	CATSAEGPTDTQYF	TGTGCCACCAGTGCGGAGGGGCCGACAGATACGCAGTATTTT
TRBJ2-3	TRBV5-4	NA	NA	CASSPGGVRSTDTQYF	TGTGCCAGCAGCCCTGGAGGTGTCCGTAGCACAGATACGCAGTATTTT
TRBJ1-4	TRBV5-8	once	NA	CASSLGRELYEKLFF	TGTGCCAGCAGCTTGGGGAGAGAGTTGTATGAAAAACTGTTTTTT
TRBJ1-5	TRBV19	NA	NA	CASSIDRGGGQPQHF	TGTGCCAGTAGTATAGACAGGGGCGGGGGTCAGCCCCAGCATTTT
TRBJ2-3	TRBV5-1	NA	TRBD1	CASSLGQGATTDTQYF	TGCGCCAGCAGCTTGGGCCAGGGGGCTACCACAGATACGCAGTATTTT
TRBJ1-1	TRBV28	NA	TRBD1	CASSFFDRDTEAFF	TGTGCCAGCAGTTTTTTCGACAGGGACACTGAAGCTTTCTTT
TRBJ2-1	TRBV19	NA	NA	CASSIQVLGEQFF	TGTGCCAGTAGTATTCAGGTATTGGGTGAGCAGTTCTTC
TRBJ2-1	TRBV12-3/TRBV12-4	once	NA	CASSFSYNEQFF	TGTGCCAGCAGTTTTTCGTACAATGAGCAGTTCTTC
TRBJ2-3	TRBV6-2/TRBV6-3	NA	TRBD2	CASSSPPAGSTDTQYF	TGTGCCAGCAGCTCCCCCCCAGCGGGAAGCACAGATACGCAGTATTTT
TRBJ2-5	TRBV5-1	NA	NA	CASSFSQETQYF	TGCGCCAGCAGCTTCAGTCAAGAGACCCAGTACTTC
TRBJ1-4	TRBV19	NA	NA	CASNAQGHGNEKLFF	TGTGCCAGTAATGCCCAGGGACATGGTAATGAAAAACTGTTTTTT
TRBJ2-7	TRBV19	NA	NA	CASSIGEAYEQYF	TGTGCCAGTAGTATCGGGGAGGCCTACGAGCAGTACTTC
TRBJ1-4	TRBV2	few	NA	CASSESIGSMEKLFF	TGTGCCAGCAGTGAGTCCATCGGGTCCATGGAAAAACTGTTTTTT
TRBJ1-2	TRBV7-9	many	TRBD1	CASTNQGQGQPRYGYTF	TGTGCCAGCACCAATCAGGGGCAGGGACAGCCTCGCTATGGCTACACCTTC
TRBJ2-2	TRBV6-1	NA	NA	CASSELGGYTGELFF	TGTGCCAGCAGTGAATTGGGGGGATACACCGGGGAGCTGTTTTTT
TRBJ2-7	TRBV19	NA	TRBD2	CASSTLTGTSGDYEQYF	TGTGCCAGTAGTACCCTCACAGGGACTAGCGGAGATTACGAGCAGTACTTC
TRBJ2-7	TRBV18	NA	TRBD1	CASSPPQGDEQYF	TGTGCCAGCTCACCACCACAGGGGGACGAGCAGTACTTC
TRBJ1-1	TRBV9	NA	NA	CASSVYRENTEAFF	TGTGCCAGCAGCGTCTACAGGGAGAACACTGAAGCTTTCTTT